The TCR beta chain under discussion was sequenced for a study of blood T cell repertoires in COVID-19. Germline V gives CDR1 ENHRY, CDR2 SYGVKD. V was pared by 2 bases and J by 2 bases, with 18 bases between. This CDR3 is 17 amino acids long. In Cohort 3, a recovered donor had either two negative PCRs, clearance, or symptom resolution. Original analysis: Counts of nucleated cells, estimated from reference gene primer amplification, were obtained. Generated by immunoSEQ multiplex PCR, the TCRdb table keeps only in-frame clones and is missing some. V and J calls and clone size are given by that table; D and trimming were obtained from the DNA. This table holds about 200,000 clones, roughly four fifths found once.

The V and J genes are TRBV10-3 and TRBJ1-2; perhaps TRBD1 as D (5 bases). The TCR was taken from a middle-aged man who had recovered from COVID-19. Sequenced: PBMCs or T cells enriched from blood (not recorded which). CDR3 amino acids: CAISEINRGKNNYGYTF. The CDR3 DNA reads TGTGCCATCAGTGAGATCAATAGGGGAAAAAACAACTATGGCTACACCTTC.